This TCR beta chain was recorded in a study of blood T cell repertoires in COVID-19 (TCRdb year 2020). Regarding the study in general: The collaborator samples originated in the United States, Italy and Spain and spanned the acute and convalescent phases of COVID-19. The prospective study material was composed of cDNA or gDNA derived from T cells, B-cell-depleted T cells, or PBMCs. The dataset comprised deeply sampled blood TCRbeta repertoires from subjects exposed to, actively infected with, or recovered from COVID-19. A freely available public database, intended as a resource for researchers studying the immune response to SARS-CoV-2, is where the repertoires were released. The samples were drawn from the first 160 participants of the ongoing ImmuneRACE study and from more than 1,000 subjects provided by 6 global collaborators. The sample metadata nearly always contained a de-identified subject ID, COVID-19 status, age in years and sex. Where HLA class I and class II types were available, the types were taken from metadata supplied by the sample provider, not from assay-based typing. Beyond this particular receptor, the publication reports: The amount of clinical and demographic metadata varied by source and participant and was provided uncurated.

Counted from cysteine to phenylalanine, this CDR3 has 14 amino acids. Solely the CDR3 DNA is kept, with 42 bases framed from the first base. As encoded in the germline V gene, CDR1 is SGHTA while CDR2 is FQGNSA. Trimming leaves V shorter by 4 bases and J shorter by 5 bases, with the junction holding 1 base beyond the gene matches. In Seattle, one collaborating source enrolled patients while the infection was active and tracked those patients longitudinally over the course of disease. Collaborating institutions collected whole blood in K2EDTA tubes following their own protocols. For TCRbeta analysis, collaborators shipped samples as frozen whole blood, isolated PBMCs, or DNA extracted from either of those sample types. As concerns this clone: Its target antigen remains unknown. No per-base quality is available; no much larger clone lies one base away. The sample has other DNA sequences that encode this CDR3 too.

TCRbeta CDR3 regions were amplified from genomic DNA by means of the immunoSEQ Assay, a bias-controlled multiplex PCR. The authors' analysis ran thus. Nucleated cell counts per sample were estimated from amplification of reference gene primers within the assay. To quantify the absolute abundance of each unique TCRbeta CDR3 rearrangement, sequence reads were collapsed and filtered. For each sample, productive Simpson clonality was calculated as the square root of Simpson's diversity index over productive rearrangements. TCRdb provides this immuneACCESS table in a form limited to in-frame rearrangements. Some clones are lacking; in checked studies, under half of them reflect an unresolved V gene, and why the rest are absent is not known. The V and J calls and the clone size are those of that table, but D and trimming were determined from the DNA. This sample holds approximately 330,000 clones; around 90% were observed only once. The top ten hold around 9.9% of the sample.

Sequenced material: peripheral blood. The receptor chain draws on TRBV7-2 and TRBJ2-1, with 11 junctional bases fitting TRBD2. The receptor comes from a man aged 30 to 39 with COVID-19, enrolled during active disease. The CDR3 here reads CASSSGLADNEQFF. Read as DNA, the sequence is TGTGCCAGCAGCTCGGGACTAGCGGACAATGAGCAGTTCTTC.